The 21 T cell receptor beta chains presented below share a single source sample, sequenced in a study of T cell responses to AZD1222 COVID-19 vaccine. Some clones are missing from TCRdb's copy, which holds only in-frame ones; the method was immunoSEQ multiplex PCR. The sample contains 55,000 to 75,000 clones, around 85% of which appear only once. The material was peripheral blood, obtained on day 0 of AZD1222 vaccination. The receptors were gathered from an adult in good health.

This chain joins TRBV6-5 and TRBJ2-5; 14 bases line up with TRBD2. Germline assignment: CDR1 MNHEY and CDR2 SVGAGI. The CDR3 loop spans 16 amino acids. The junction had 6 bases not matched to a gene; V was cut back by 3 bases and J by 6 bases. The CDR3, as DNA: TGTGCCAGCAGTTATTACAGGACTAGCGGGGGGAAGACCCAGTACTTC. It specifies CASSYYRTSGGKTQYF.

V usage is TRBV6-5 and J usage is TRBJ2-7; the D is unclear. The CDR3 is 14 residues long. The V gene lost 7 bases and the J gene lost 0 bases, with 13 bases spanning the gap. Germline CDR1 reads MNHEY; CDR2 reads SVGAGI. The CDR3 DNA is TGTGCCAGCACCCAACCAGGAACCTCCTACGAGCAGTACTTC. Its translation: CASTQPGTSYEQYF.

This clone was counted only a few times. This rearrangement joins TRBV10-1 to TRBJ2-1; unclear D gene. The germline V gene encodes CDR1 WNHNN and CDR2 SYGVQD (reference sequence). The CDR3 has 15 residues. V was clipped by 2 bases and J by 0 bases, with 8 bases between them. The chain's CDR3 is CASSEHGISYNEQFF. The CDR3 DNA sequence: TGCGCCAGCAGTGAGCACGGAATCTCCTACAATGAGCAGTTCTTC.

The gene calls are TRBV10-3 and TRBJ1-1, with a tentative D call TRBD1 (6 bases). The V gene lost 8 bases and the J gene lost 1 base, with 11 bases spanning the gap. Germline CDR1 and CDR2: ENHRY and SYGVKD. The CDR3 covers 13 residues. CDR3: CAIAQGWNTEAFF. CDR3 in DNA: TGTGCCATCGCGCAGGGGTGGAACACTGAAGCTTTCTTT.

The chain joins TRBV7-9 to TRBJ1-3; D unclear. In germline, CDR1 is SEHNR, CDR2 FQNEAQ (reference sequence). This CDR3 is built from 14 residues. The V end was cut by 1 base, the J end by 4 bases, with 8 bases between. The chain's CDR3 is CASSLVAEGNTIYF. For the CDR3, the DNA is TGTGCCAGCAGCTTAGTGGCAGAAGGAAACACCATATATTTT.

The chain uses TRBV5-6 and TRBJ2-1; D perhaps matches TRBD1 (6 bases). The CDR3 runs 15 residues. With 0 bases removed from V and 4 bases from J, the gap between germline ends came to 11 bases. Germline values: CDR1 SGHDT, CDR2 YYEEEE. CDR3 region: CASSLAGAVYNEQFF. The DNA of the CDR3 is TGTGCCAGCAGCTTGGCAGGGGCGGTGTACAATGAGCAGTTCTTC.

This chain connects TRBV5-1 to TRBJ1-3; 7 bases map to TRBD1. The CDR3 is made up of 14 amino acids. Unmatched junction bases numbered 5, after V lost 5 bases and J lost 3 bases. Germline V CDR1 and CDR2: SGHRS, YFSETQ. The CDR3 here is CASSSQGFGNTIYF. CDR3 DNA: TGCGCCAGCAGTTCACAGGGGTTTGGAAACACCATATATTTT.

This sequence joins TRBV12-5 and TRBJ1-6; D gene unclear. The germline V gene encodes CDR1 LGHNT and CDR2 FRNRAP. V was clipped by 1 base and J by 8 bases, with 6 bases between them. The CDR3 is made up of 13 amino acids. CDR3 bases: TGTGCTAGTGGTTTGGACCCCGATTCACCCCTCCACTTT. Its translation: CASGLDPDSPLHF.

The J gene is TRBJ2-3, the V gene TRBV12-5, with a tentative D call TRBD2 (6 bases). Germline-derived CDR1 and CDR2 are LGHNT and FRNRAP. The CDR3 contains 16 residues. Trimming shortened V by 0 bases and J by 4 bases, and 14 bases separated the two germline ends. CDR3 in amino acids: CASGLVSGWASDTQYF. The DNA for the CDR3 is TGTGCTAGTGGTTTGGTTAGCGGATGGGCTTCAGATACGCAGTATTTT.

The V gene is TRBV7-9, the J gene TRBJ2-7; D might be TRBD2 (7 bases). Germline V gives CDR1 SEHNR, CDR2 FQNEAQ (reference sequence). This CDR3 has 15 residues. With 1 base removed from V and 2 bases from J, the gap between germline ends came to 12 bases. The CDR3 nucleotides read TGTGCCAGCAGCTTAGTGGTAGGGGGGGCCTACGAGCAGTACTTC. Encoded protein: CASSLVVGGAYEQYF.

The gene calls are TRBV5-1 and TRBJ1-1; a weak D match, TRBD1 (5 bases). V was trimmed by 0 bases and J by 0 bases, leaving 12 bases between them. This CDR3 has 16 residues. CDR1 is SGHRS, CDR2 YFSETQ, per germline. CDR3 DNA sequence: TGCGCCAGCAGCTTGGGTCCAGGGAATATGAACACTGAAGCTTTCTTT. Amino acids: CASSLGPGNMNTEAFF. Filled out from reference TRBV5-1 and TRBJ1-1, the complete variable domain reads KAGVTQTPRYLIKTRGQQVTLSCSPISGHRSVSWYQQTPGQGLQFLFEYFSETQRNKGNFPGRFSGRQFSNSRSEMNVSTLELGDSALYLCASSLGPGNMNTEAFFGQGTRLTVV.

This clone was seen repeatedly, ten times or more. The chain is built from TRBV6-6 and TRBJ1-1, with D perhaps matching TRBD1 (6 bases). The V gene's germline CDR1 is MNHNY and CDR2 SVGAGI (reference sequence). V was trimmed by 5 bases and J by 5 bases, leaving 24 bases between them. The length of the CDR3 is 17 residues. The CDR3 reads CASSLMNRDIGGTEAFF. The CDR3 region has the DNA TGTGCCAGCAGTCTAATGAACCGGGACATAGGAGGAACTGAAGCTTTCTTT.

V usage is TRBV7-9 and J usage is TRBJ2-1, with 14 nucleotides matching TRBD2. CDR3 length equals 18 residues. The ends lost 5 bases at V and 0 bases at J; junction bases unmatched: 6. Germline CDR1 reads SEHNR; CDR2 reads FQNEAQ (reference sequence). The CDR3 DNA reads TGTGCCAGCAGCGGACTAGCGGGGGGTCCCAGCTCCTACAATGAGCAGTTCTTC. The encoded protein is CASSGLAGGPSSYNEQFF.

The chain employs TRBV14 and TRBJ1-6, with D unresolved. Germline CDR1 and CDR2: SGHDN and FVKESK. The CDR3 covers 15 residues. Trimming left V 2 bases short and J 6 bases short, with 11 bases between. CDR3 sequence (DNA): TGTGCCAGCAGCCAATTTCCGGACGGTAATTCACCCCTCCACTTT. Encoded protein: CASSQFPDGNSPLHF.

The chain recombines TRBV12-5 with TRBJ1-3; a weak D match, TRBD1 (5 bases). The ends were cut back, 5 bases at V and 9 bases at J, with 11 bases in the middle. The CDR3 loop spans 12 amino acids. Germline CDR1 LGHNT, CDR2 FRNRAP. CDR3 protein: CASGPGGTTIYF. The CDR3 region has the DNA TGTGCTAGTGGTCCGGGGGGTACCACCATATATTTT.

The chain carries TRBV5-4 and TRBJ2-7; D gene unclear. Trimming cost V 0 bases and J 7 bases, with 11 bases left between them. The CDR3 is 13 amino acids. The germline gives CDR1 SGHNT, CDR2 YYREEE (reference sequence). In nucleotides, the CDR3 is TGTGCCAGCAGCTTGGACGGCTTGATGGAGCAGTACTTC. Translating it yields CASSLDGLMEQYF.

V is TRBV7-8 and J is TRBJ1-2; D is perhaps TRBD1 (6 bases). The V end was cut by 3 bases, the J end by 0 bases, with 8 bases between. The length of the CDR3 is 14 residues. The germline V gene has CDR1 SGHVS and CDR2 FQNEAQ. The CDR3: CASSLDSANYGYTF. The CDR3 DNA reads TGTGCCAGCAGCTTGGACAGTGCTAACTATGGCTACACCTTC.

The chain uses TRBV7-2 and TRBJ2-2; no reliable D call. With 0 bases removed from V and 5 bases from J, the gap between germline ends came to 10 bases. From germline, CDR1 is SGHTA and CDR2 FQGNSA. The CDR3 extends over 15 amino acids. The CDR3 sequence is CASSLAGRSTGELFF. The CDR3 DNA reads TGTGCCAGCAGCTTAGCAGGCAGATCTACCGGGGAGCTGTTTTTT.

This rearrangement joins TRBV6-2 or TRBV6-3 to TRBJ2-5; TRBD1 might be the D (6 bases). The germline CDR1 and CDR2 sequences are MNHEY and SVGEGT. The V end was cut by 0 bases, the J end by 4 bases, with 9 bases between. The CDR3 contains 14 residues. The CDR3 here is CASSYSARGETQYF. The CDR3 DNA follows: TGTGCCAGCAGTTACTCGGCCAGGGGAGAGACCCAGTACTTC.

As DNA, the CDR3 is TGTGCCAGCAGTTCCGGACAGGGCGGACGGCAGTACTTC. Protein product: CASSSGQGGRQYF. V usage is TRBV12-3 or TRBV12-4 and J usage is TRBJ2-7; TRBD1 matches 8 bases. The CDR3 runs to 13 residues. The ends lost 4 bases at V and 9 bases at J; junction bases unmatched: 8.

The gene calls are TRBV19 and TRBJ1-2; D may be TRBD1 (6 bases). The ends were cut back, 5 bases at V and 9 bases at J, with 16 bases in the middle. The CDR3 spans 13 residues. Germline CDR1 and CDR2: LNHDA and SQIVND (reference sequence). The CDR3: CASSVGHIASYTF. As DNA, the CDR3 is TGTGCCAGTAGTGTGGGACATATAGCAAGCTACACCTTC. The whole variable domain, remainder taken from reference TRBV19 and TRBJ1-2, is DGGITQSPKYLFRKEGQNVTLSCEQNLNHDAMYWYRQDPGQGLRLIYYSQIVNDFQKGDIAEGYSVSREKKESFPLTVTSAQKNPTAFYLCASSVGHIASYTFGSGTRLTVV.